What follows describes a single T cell receptor beta chain. Its antigen is unknown. The repertoire was sequenced with immunoSEQ multiplex PCR; TCRdb's copy has only in-frame clones and lacks some. In the table there are 150,000 to 200,000 clones, 92% of which are singletons. The sample originates from a study of T cell responses to AZD1222 COVID-19 vaccine. Overall study results and limits: Spike-specific TCR repertoires showed rising breadth and depth after two AZD1222 doses. Researchers took repertoire samples only after the peak T cell response had come. Baseline serology detected seropositivity in only six AZD1222 recipients.

The input for sequencing was peripheral blood, taken 28 days after the second AZD1222 dose. This clonotype originated in an adult who received the AZD1222 COVID-19 vaccine.

The CDR3: CATQGEGNTIYF. The CDR3, as DNA: TGTGCCACTCAGGGGGAAGGAAACACCATATATTTT. The gene calls are TRBV2 and TRBJ1-3; 7 bases fit TRBD1. Germline assignment: CDR1 SNHLY and CDR2 FYNNEI. The CDR3 is 12 amino acids. V lost 10 bases, J lost 4 bases, and 4 bases stayed unmatched.